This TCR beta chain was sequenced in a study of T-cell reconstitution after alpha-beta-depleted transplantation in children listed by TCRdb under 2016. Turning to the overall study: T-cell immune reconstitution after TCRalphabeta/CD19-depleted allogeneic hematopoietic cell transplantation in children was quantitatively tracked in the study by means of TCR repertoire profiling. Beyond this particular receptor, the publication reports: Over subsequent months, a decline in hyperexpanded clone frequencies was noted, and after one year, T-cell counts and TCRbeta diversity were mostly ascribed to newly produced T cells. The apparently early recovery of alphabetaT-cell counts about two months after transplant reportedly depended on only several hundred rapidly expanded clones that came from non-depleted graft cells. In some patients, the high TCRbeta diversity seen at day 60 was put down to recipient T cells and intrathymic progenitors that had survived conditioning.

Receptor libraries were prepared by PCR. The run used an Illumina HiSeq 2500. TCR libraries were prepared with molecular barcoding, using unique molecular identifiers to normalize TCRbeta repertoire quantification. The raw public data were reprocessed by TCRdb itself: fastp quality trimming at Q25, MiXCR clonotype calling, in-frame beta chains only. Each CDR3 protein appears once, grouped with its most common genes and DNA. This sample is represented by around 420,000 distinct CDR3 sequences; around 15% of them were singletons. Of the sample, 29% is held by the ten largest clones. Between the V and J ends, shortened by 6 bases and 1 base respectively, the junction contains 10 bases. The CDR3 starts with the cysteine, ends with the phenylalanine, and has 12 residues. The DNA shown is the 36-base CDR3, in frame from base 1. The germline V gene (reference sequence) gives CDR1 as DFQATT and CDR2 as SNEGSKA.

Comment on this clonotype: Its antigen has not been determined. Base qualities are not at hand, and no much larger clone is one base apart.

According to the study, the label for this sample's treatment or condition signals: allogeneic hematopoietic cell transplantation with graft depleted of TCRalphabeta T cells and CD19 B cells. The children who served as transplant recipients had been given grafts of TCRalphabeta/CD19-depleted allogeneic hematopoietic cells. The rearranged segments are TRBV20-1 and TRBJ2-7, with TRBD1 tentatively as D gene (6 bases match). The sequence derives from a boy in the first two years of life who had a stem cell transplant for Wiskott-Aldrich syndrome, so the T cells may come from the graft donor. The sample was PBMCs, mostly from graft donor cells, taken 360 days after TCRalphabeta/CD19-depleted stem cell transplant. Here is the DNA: TGCAGTGCCATTCAGGGGTCCTACGAGCAGTACTTC. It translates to CSAIQGSYEQYF.